This TCR beta chain was recovered during a study of blood T cell repertoires in COVID-19. Study summary: Sites in the United States, Italy and Spain provided acute and convalescent COVID-19 samples. The analysed material was cDNA or gDNA that came from T cells, B-cell-depleted T cells, or PBMCs.

As processed by the authors: Amplification of reference gene primers provided the estimated nucleated cell counts. The table came from immunoSEQ multiplex PCR; TCRdb's copy has only in-frame clones and leaves some out. V and J calls and clone size come straight from that table; D and trimming were deduced from the DNA. Found here are roughly 120,000 clones, 70% to 90% of them singletons; the top ten hold 1.4% to 1.5%. This clone is a singleton in its sample. Input material: peripheral blood. The sequence was obtained from a man aged 35-49 years with acute or convalescent COVID-19.

CDR3 amino acids: CASSGDSHNEQFF. CDR3 nucleotides: TGTGCCAGCAGTGGGGACAGCCACAATGAGCAGTTCTTC. The chain employs TRBV7-8 and TRBJ2-1, with 7 bases aligning to TRBD1. The ends lost 6 bases at V and 5 bases at J; junction bases unmatched: 4. Germline V gives CDR1 SGHVS, CDR2 FQNEAQ. This CDR3 contains 13 residues.